Presented here are 3 T cell receptor beta chains from one specimen sequenced in a study of T cell changes during pregnancy in multiple sclerosis. Libraries were prepared by immunoSEQ multiplex PCR; TCRdb keeps only in-frame clonotypes and omits some of them. The sample records about 59,000 clones, 85% to 95% being singletons. This material consisted of CD4+ T cells from peripheral blood mononuclear cells, taken before pregnancy. The receptor source for this set is a female donor with multiple sclerosis, enrolled in a pregnancy study.

The CDR3 region has the DNA TGTGCCAGCAGTGAAATTACAGGGGGCTCCTACAATGAGCAGTTCTTC. This gives the protein CASSEITGGSYNEQFF. The rearrangement uses TRBV6-1 and TRBJ2-1; 8 bases map to TRBD1. The CDR3 length is 16 residues. Germline V gene lookup returns CDR1 MNHNS and CDR2 SASEGT. After removal of 2 bases from V and 0 bases from J, the junction contained 3 bases not matched to a gene.

The J gene is TRBJ2-2, the V gene TRBV27, with 12 bases identical to TRBD1. Per germline, CDR1 MNHEY and CDR2 SMNVEV (reference sequence). V was pared by 4 bases and J by 6 bases, with 3 bases of the junction left unmatched. This CDR3 region has 15 residues. The CDR3 nucleotides read TGTGCCAGCAGTTGGGGACAGGGGGCGTCCGGGGAGCTGTTTTTT. Encoded protein: CASSWGQGASGELFF.

The genes are TRBV27 and TRBJ1-1, with D unclear. Trimming pared 5 bases from V and 1 base from J, leaving 8 bases between. Germline assignment: CDR1 MNHEY and CDR2 SMNVEV (reference sequence). The CDR3 runs to 13 residues. The CDR3: CASSKRQNTEAFF. CDR3 coding DNA: TGTGCCAGCAGTAAGAGGCAGAACACTGAAGCTTTCTTT.